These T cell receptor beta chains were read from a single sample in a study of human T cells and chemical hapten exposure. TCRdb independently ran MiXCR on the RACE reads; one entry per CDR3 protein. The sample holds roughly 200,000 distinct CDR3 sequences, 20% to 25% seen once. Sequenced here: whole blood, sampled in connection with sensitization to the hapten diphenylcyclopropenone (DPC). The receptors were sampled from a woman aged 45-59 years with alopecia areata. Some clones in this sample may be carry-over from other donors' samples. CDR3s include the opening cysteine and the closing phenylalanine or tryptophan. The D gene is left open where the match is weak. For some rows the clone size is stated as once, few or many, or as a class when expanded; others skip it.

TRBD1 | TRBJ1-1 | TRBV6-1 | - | CASRGTVDIEAFF | TGTGCCAGCAGGGGGACAGTCGATATTGAAGCTTTCTTT
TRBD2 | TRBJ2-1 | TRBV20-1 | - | CSAGGTSGRPSRNEQFF | TGCAGTGCTGGCGGGACTAGCGGGAGGCCCTCCCGTAATGAGCAGTTCTTC
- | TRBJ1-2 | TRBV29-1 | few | CSVDRDGYTF | TGCAGCGTAGACCGGGATGGCTACACCTTC
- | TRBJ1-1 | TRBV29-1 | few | CSVVDGADEAFF | TGCAGCGTTGTTGATGGGGCCGATGAAGCTTTCTTT
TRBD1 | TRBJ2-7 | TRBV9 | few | CASSVVGTGGMDEQYF | TGTGCCAGCAGCGTAGTCGGGACAGGCGGCATGGACGAGCAGTACTTC
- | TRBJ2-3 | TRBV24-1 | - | CATSDFTGPSSTDTQYF | TGTGCCACCAGTGATTTTACAGGTCCTTCTAGCACAGATACGCAGTATTTT
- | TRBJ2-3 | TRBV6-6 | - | CASSSFSGGHSTDTQYF | TGTGCCAGCAGTTCCTTTTCAGGGGGGCATAGCACAGATACGCAGTATTTT
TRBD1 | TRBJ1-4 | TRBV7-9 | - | CASSFGWQGDEKLFF | TGTGCCAGCAGCTTTGGTTGGCAGGGGGATGAAAAACTGTTTTTT
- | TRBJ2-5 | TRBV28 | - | CASSFTGKKETQYF | TGTGCCAGCAGTTTCACAGGGAAGAAAGAGACCCAGTACTTC
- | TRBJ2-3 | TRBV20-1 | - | CSAREAGRAPDTQYF | TGCAGTGCTAGAGAGGCGGGACGGGCCCCAGATACGCAGTATTTT
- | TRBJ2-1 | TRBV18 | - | CASSPPNAFSYNEQFF | TGTGCCAGCTCACCCCCAAATGCGTTCTCCTACAATGAGCAGTTCTTC
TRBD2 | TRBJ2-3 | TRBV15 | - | CATSWRLAGVTDTQYF | TGTGCCACCAGCTGGAGACTAGCGGGAGTGACAGATACGCAGTATTTT
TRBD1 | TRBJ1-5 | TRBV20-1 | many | CSASPDRNQPQHF | TGCAGTGCTAGCCCGGACAGGAATCAGCCCCAGCATTTT
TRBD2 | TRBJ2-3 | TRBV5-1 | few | CASGTSGMTDTQYF | TGCGCCAGCGGGACTAGCGGGATGACAGATACGCAGTATTTT